This T cell receptor (beta chain) was recovered during a study of molecular identifiers for immune sequencing clone quantification. This clonotype was seen ten or more times. TCRdb itself ran the PCR reads through MiXCR, one entry per CDR3 protein. The sample records about 40,000 distinct CDR3 sequences, around 18% being singletons. Trimming removed 1 base at V and 0 bases at J, with 13 bases between. This CDR3 is built from 16 residues. In germline, CDR1 is MGHRA, CDR2 YSYEKL. The V gene is TRBV4-1, the J gene TRBJ2-7; D is possibly TRBD1 (6 bases). The receptor comes from a human donor in good health. Some libraries in this study had Jurkat cell RNA spiked in. The sequencing input was naive CD8+ T cells from blood, with Jurkat cell RNA spiked in. Subset indicated: FACS-sorted CD8+CD4-CCR7+CD45RA+ naive T cells. For the CDR3, the DNA is TGCGCCAGCAGCCAAGGCTTAACAGGGAGCTCCTACGAGCAGTACTTC. It codes for CASSQGLTGSSYEQYF.